A single sample gave rise to the 32 T cell receptor beta chains below, sequenced in a study of siplizumab effects on memory and regulatory T cells. Data came from immunoSEQ multiplex PCR; TCRdb stores just in-frame clones and leaves some out. The sample shows some 99,000 clones, roughly 94% of them seen only once. Sequenced input: Tregs sorted from blood. Receptor source: a human donor in good health.

This clone was observed a handful of times. This chain links TRBV6-5 with TRBJ2-1, with a tentative D call TRBD2 (6 bases). Germline V CDR1 and CDR2: MNHEY, SVGAGI. CDR3 length equals 13 residues. Trimming took 2 bases from V and 9 from J, leaving 11 bases between them. CDR3 nucleotides: TGTGCCAGCAGTTACGCTAGCGTGCGTGAGCAGTTCTTC. Amino acids: CASSYASVREQFF.

The chain combines TRBV2 with TRBJ2-7; D is undetermined. V gave up 5 bases and J gave up 2 bases, with 7 bases separating them. Per germline, CDR1 SNHLY and CDR2 FYNNEI. CDR3 length: 12 amino acids. The CDR3 spells CASSLDAYEQYF. CDR3 coding DNA: TGTGCCAGCAGTCTCGACGCCTACGAGCAGTACTTC.

This chain connects TRBV5-1 to TRBJ1-3; D ambiguous. Germline CDR1 reads SGHRS; CDR2 reads YFSETQ. This CDR3 spans 14 amino acids. Trimming removed 0 bases from V and 4 bases from J, with 8 bases in between. The CDR3 nucleotides are TGCGCCAGCAGCTTGGACACGGCAGGAAACACCATATATTTT. Translated, it gives CASSLDTAGNTIYF. Full variable domain (missing parts from reference TRBV5-1 and TRBJ1-3): KAGVTQTPRYLIKTRGQQVTLSCSPISGHRSVSWYQQTPGQGLQFLFEYFSETQRNKGNFPGRFSGRQFSNSRSEMNVSTLELGDSALYLCASSLDTAGNTIYFGEGSWLTVV.

The J gene is TRBJ2-6, the V gene TRBV19; D is perhaps TRBD1 (5 bases). The germline V gene has CDR1 LNHDA and CDR2 SQIVND (reference sequence). This CDR3 comprises 17 residues. Trimming took 5 bases from V and 2 from J, leaving 16 bases between them. The CDR3 loop reads CASSVGKGMPGANVLTF. DNA for the CDR3: TGTGCCAGTAGTGTTGGCAAGGGGATGCCTGGGGCCAACGTCCTGACTTTC.

The DNA of the CDR3 is TGTGCCAGCAGTCGGACAGGCTCTGGGGCCAACGTCCTGACTTTC. Its protein is CASSRTGSGANVLTF. V usage is TRBV6-5 and J usage is TRBJ2-6, with 7 bases lining up with TRBD1. The CDR3 length is 15 residues. Germline V CDR1 and CDR2: MNHEY, SVGAGI. V gave up 5 bases and J gave up 0 bases; unmatched junction bases: 1.

The chain couples TRBV11-2 to TRBJ2-7; D ambiguous. The V and J ends lost 1 base and 6 bases respectively, with 4 bases between them. Germline CDR1 is SGHAT and CDR2 is FQNNGV. This CDR3 has 11 residues. Written as DNA, the CDR3 is TGTGCCAGCAGCTTAGTCCTCGAGCAGTACTTC. Its translation: CASSLVLEQYF.

The rearrangement uses TRBV7-9 and TRBJ1-4; 11 bases are shared with TRBD1. V lost 5 bases to trimming and J lost 0 bases; unmatched junction nucleotides: 2. This CDR3 has 16 amino acids. The germline V gene has CDR1 SEHNR and CDR2 FQNEAQ (reference sequence). The CDR3 protein is CASSRGQGATNEKLFF. The CDR3 DNA sequence: TGTGCCAGCAGCCGGGGACAGGGGGCAACTAATGAAAAACTGTTTTTT.

The gene calls are TRBV25-1 and TRBJ1-1; D remains ambiguous. V was pared by 6 bases and J by 4 bases, with 12 bases between. CDR3 length: 13 amino acids. Germline assignment: CDR1 MGHDK and CDR2 SYGVNS. CDR3 region: CASRRGLVTEAFF. CDR3 nucleotides: TGTGCCAGCAGGCGGGGTCTCGTCACTGAAGCTTTCTTT.

This chain joins TRBV7-6 and TRBJ2-5; D is undetermined. The germline V and J ends were trimmed by 4 bases and 3 bases, with 6 bases remaining between them. Germline assignment: CDR1 SGHVS and CDR2 FNYEAQ. The CDR3 runs 12 residues. The CDR3 region has the DNA TGTGCCAGCAGCTCGCTAGAAGAGACCCAGTACTTC. Protein: CASSSLEETQYF.

The chain carries TRBV12-5 and TRBJ2-1; 10 bases line up with TRBD2. Germline CDR1 reads LGHNT; CDR2 reads FRNRAP. J lost 2 bases, V lost 1 base, and 2 bases had no gene match. The CDR3 runs to 16 residues. CDR3 protein: CASGLGLAGAYNEQFF. CDR3 nucleotides: TGTGCTAGTGGTTTGGGGCTAGCGGGAGCCTACAATGAGCAGTTCTTC.

This clone has only one observation. V and J are TRBV5-1 and TRBJ1-1, with 8 bases aligning to TRBD1. The CDR3 sequence is 13 residues long. Per germline, CDR1 SGHRS and CDR2 YFSETQ. V shed 6 bases and J 1 base; nucleotides not matched to a gene: 2. DNA of the CDR3: TGCGCCAGCACGGGACAGGCGAACACTGAAGCTTTCTTT. Its protein product is CASTGQANTEAFF.

The V gene is TRBV7-2, the J gene TRBJ2-3; 9 nucleotides match TRBD2. This CDR3 spans 17 amino acids. V shed 2 bases, J shed 2 bases, and the junction held 8 bases outside the gene matches. Germline CDR1 SGHTA, CDR2 FQGNSA. Written as DNA, the CDR3 is TGTGCCAGCAGCTTAATATGGACTAGCGCCCTCACAGATACGCAGTATTTT. Protein sequence: CASSLIWTSALTDTQYF. The variable domain in full, completed from reference TRBV7-2 and TRBJ2-3, reads GAGVSQSPSNKVTEKGKDVELRCDPISGHTALYWYRQSLGQGLEFLIYFQGNSAPDKSGLPSDRFSAERTGGSVSTLTIQRTQQEDSAVYLCASSLIWTSALTDTQYFGPGTRLTVL.

In regard to this clone: One junction end disagrees with the germline gene, perhaps due to a read error. This sequence joins TRBV7-2 and TRBJ2-7; D unclear. The CDR3 sequence is 12 residues long. Germline V gives CDR1 SGHTA, CDR2 FQGNSA. Here the CDR3 reads CASTLKVHEQYF. As DNA, the CDR3 is TGTGCCAGCACCTTAAAGGTCCACGAGCAGTACTTC.

This rearrangement joins TRBV7-9 to TRBJ1-2; the D is unclear. The CDR3 is 17 residues long. V was pared by 4 bases and J by 3 bases, with 21 bases between. CDR1 SEHNR and CDR2 FQNEAQ come from the germline V gene (reference sequence). The CDR3 sequence is CASSSRGREGRDYGYTF. CDR3 in DNA: TGTGCCAGCAGCTCCAGAGGGCGAGAAGGTCGTGACTATGGCTACACCTTC.

CDR3: CASSLGQGEPQHF. The CDR3 coding sequence is TGTGCCAGCTCACTGGGACAGGGCGAGCCCCAGCATTTT. The gene calls are TRBV18 and TRBJ1-5, with TRBD1 matching 9 bases. The CDR3 consists of 13 residues. V shed 4 bases and J 8 bases; nucleotides not matched to a gene: 3. CDR1 and CDR2 (germline): KGHSH, LQKENI. Looking up the rest from reference TRBV18 and TRBJ1-5 gives the full variable domain: NAGVMQNPRHLVRRRGQEARLRCSPMKGHSHVYWYRQLPEEGLKFMVYLQKENIIDESGMPKERFSAEFPKEGPSILRIQQVVRGDSAAYFCASSLGQGEPQHFGDGTRLSIL.

The chain combines TRBV2 with TRBJ1-5; maybe TRBD1 (6 bases). Trimming pared 3 bases from V and 4 bases from J, leaving 7 bases between. Germline-derived CDR1 and CDR2 are SNHLY and FYNNEI. CDR3 size: 13 residues. The CDR3 bases are TGTGCCAGCAGTGACACAGGGAATCAGCCCCAGCATTTT. Translated, it gives CASSDTGNQPQHF.

The chain combines TRBV27 with TRBJ1-3, with D maybe TRBD1 (5 bases). Looked up from germline, CDR1 is MNHEY and CDR2 is SMNVEV (reference sequence). CDR3 length: 13 residues. V was shortened by 4 bases and J by 4 bases, with 8 bases between the two germline ends. CDR3: CASSYRTGNTIYF. The CDR3 region has the DNA TGTGCCAGCAGTTACAGGACAGGAAACACCATATATTTT.

CDR3 amino acids: CASSSRGRSNQPQHF. CDR3 nucleotides: TGTGCCAGCAGTTCCCGAGGTAGAAGCAATCAGCCCCAGCATTTT. The chain uses TRBV6-5 and TRBJ1-5, with unresolved D. Between the trimmed V and J ends, which lost 4 bases and 1 base, there was a span of 11 bases. The length of the CDR3 is 15 residues. Germline CDR1 is MNHEY and CDR2 is SVGAGI.

V and J are TRBV6-5 and TRBJ2-7; D is possibly TRBD2 (6 bases). Germline V gives CDR1 MNHEY, CDR2 SVGAGI. V shed 2 bases and J shed 4 bases, with 12 bases lying between them. The CDR3 has 14 amino acids. In nucleotides, the CDR3 is TGTGCCAGCAGTTACAGGGACTCTATATACGAGCAGTACTTC. Translated: CASSYRDSIYEQYF.

The J gene is TRBJ1-2, the V gene TRBV6-5; D not certain. V was clipped by 1 base and J by 13 bases, with 10 bases between them. This CDR3 comprises 11 residues. Germline V gene lookup returns CDR1 MNHEY and CDR2 SVGAGI. For the CDR3, the DNA is TGTGCCAGCAGTTACTTAGGGATCGTCACCTTC. Translated: CASSYLGIVTF.

The chain is built from TRBV10-3 and TRBJ1-2; a weak D match, TRBD1 (5 bases). This CDR3 has 15 amino acids. Germline V CDR1 and CDR2: ENHRY, SYGVKD. The V gene lost 6 bases and the J gene lost 3 bases, with 17 bases spanning the gap. The CDR3 bases are TGTGCCATCAGGGACCGGGGCCCTAGCTACTATGGCTACACCTTC. Translation gives CAIRDRGPSYYGYTF.

This chain uses TRBV2 with TRBJ2-2; TRBD1 matches 8 bases. This CDR3 is built from 14 residues. Unmatched junction bases numbered 4, after V lost 8 bases and J lost 2 bases. Germline V gene lookup returns CDR1 SNHLY and CDR2 FYNNEI. CDR3 region: CASPSGGNTGELFF. CDR3 bases: TGTGCCAGCCCGTCAGGGGGCAACACCGGGGAGCTGTTTTTT.

The chain uses TRBV18 and TRBJ2-3, with D hard to call. Deletions cut 6 bases from V and 0 bases from J, with 13 bases between. This CDR3 has 15 residues. CDR1 is KGHSH, CDR2 LQKENI, per germline. The CDR3 coding sequence is TGTGCCAGCTCGCCATACTTAGAGAGCACAGATACGCAGTATTTT. Amino acids: CASSPYLESTDTQYF.

The V gene is TRBV9, the J gene TRBJ2-1, with 7 bases fitting TRBD2. The CDR3 extends over 17 amino acids. The ends lost 4 bases at V and 1 base at J; junction bases unmatched: 11. Germline values: CDR1 SGDLS, CDR2 YYNGEE. CDR3 nucleotide sequence: TGTGCCAGCAGCTCAGACCCCTCGGGGGGTTCCTACAATGAGCAGTTCTTC. This sequence encodes CASSSDPSGGSYNEQFF.

The chain combines TRBV2 with TRBJ1-5; D unclear. V lost 4 bases, J lost 2 bases, and 9 bases lay in between. CDR1 is SNHLY, CDR2 FYNNEI, per germline. This CDR3 comprises 14 residues. The CDR3 here is CASSAEDGNQPQHF. Here the CDR3 DNA reads TGTGCCAGCAGTGCCGAGGACGGCAATCAGCCCCAGCATTTT.

V is TRBV6-5 and J is TRBJ2-7, with TRBD1 as a possible D gene (6 bases). The germline gives CDR1 MNHEY, CDR2 SVGAGI. The CDR3 is 15 amino acids. Deletions cut 2 bases from V and 9 bases from J, with 20 bases between. CDR3 in amino acids: CASSYEPSRTGRQYF. The DNA of the CDR3 is TGTGCCAGCAGTTACGAACCCTCCCGAACAGGGCGGCAGTACTTC.

J is TRBJ1-2 and V is TRBV4-1, with TRBD1 as a possible D gene (6 bases). V lost 3 bases and J 8 bases, leaving 16 bases between the germline ends. The CDR3 runs 14 residues. Germline V gene sequence: CDR1 MGHRA, CDR2 YSYEKL. The CDR3 spells CASSQSTTGGGYTF. The CDR3 bases are TGCGCCAGCAGCCAGTCCACGACAGGCGGAGGCTACACCTTC.

This chain joins TRBV2 and TRBJ1-1; the D gene is possibly TRBD1 (5 bases). Germline CDR1 SNHLY, CDR2 FYNNEI. Trimming took 2 bases from V and 7 from J, leaving 14 bases between them. This CDR3 is built from 14 residues. As DNA, the CDR3 is TGTGCCAGCAGTGAATGGAGGGGATCCGTTGAAGCTTTCTTT. This sequence encodes CASSEWRGSVEAFF.

J is TRBJ2-7 and V is TRBV28; 12 nucleotides agree with TRBD2. The CDR3 spans 15 residues. The germline V gene has CDR1 MDHEN and CDR2 SYDVKM. J was trimmed by 4 bases and V by 6 bases; bases with no gene match: 7. CDR3 coding DNA: TGTGCCAGCAGGTTGACTAGCGGGAGAGCATACGAGCAGTACTTC. Its protein is CASRLTSGRAYEQYF.

V and J are TRBV25-1 and TRBJ1-2; perhaps TRBD1 as D (6 bases). The CDR3 is 12 residues long. The V and J ends lost 4 bases and 8 bases respectively, with 11 bases between them. Germline lookup yields CDR1 MGHDK and CDR2 SYGVNS. In DNA form, the CDR3 reads TGTGCCAGCAGTGGGAACAGGGTCGGCTACACCTTC. It yields the protein CASSGNRVGYTF.

The rearrangement joins TRBV6-5 to TRBJ1-2; D unclear. V was cut by 6 bases and J by 7 bases, with 15 bases left in between. The CDR3 has 13 amino acids. Germline V gene data show CDR1 as MNHEY and CDR2 as SVGAGI. Here the CDR3 DNA reads TGTGCCAGCAGCACGGGCAAGGCAGGTGGCTACACCTTC. Translating gives CASSTGKAGGYTF.

The chain carries TRBV28 and TRBJ2-2; no reliable D call. The CDR3 is made up of 12 amino acids. Germline V gene data show CDR1 as MDHEN and CDR2 as SYDVKM. Trimming took off 6 bases at V and 7 bases at J, with 9 bases between the two ends. The CDR3: CASSRTYGELFF. DNA for the CDR3: TGTGCCAGCAGCCGGACGTACGGGGAGCTGTTTTTT.